These 9 T cell receptor beta chains originate from one sample sequenced in a study of shared clonotypes between healthy human individuals. Produced via immunoSEQ multiplex PCR; TCRdb's table is partial and in-frame only. The repertoire holds about 2,100,000 clones, with roughly 91% as singletons. Positive CCR7 selection of CD45RO-negative cells yielded the naive CD8 cells, and terminally differentiated effector memory CD45RA+ cells were excluded. The sample consisted of naive CD8+ T cells from PBMCs. Every receptor here comes from a young man in good health. Some clones in this sample may be carry-over from other donors' samples.

This chain links TRBV6-1 with TRBJ1-5; TRBD1 aligns across 7 bases. Germline V gene sequence: CDR1 MNHNS, CDR2 SASEGT. V gave up 4 bases and J gave up 2 bases; unmatched junction bases: 14. The CDR3 totals 18 residues. The CDR3 bases are TGTGCCAGCAGTGGAGTGGGGACTATGGACAGGCGCAATCAGCCCCAGCATTTT. Translated, it gives CASSGVGTMDRRNQPQHF.

V and J are TRBV28 and TRBJ2-7; D not certain. The CDR3 length is 12 residues. Trimming removed 4 bases from V and 2 bases from J, with 6 bases in between. Germline CDR1 MDHEN, CDR2 SYDVKM. The CDR3 loop is CASSWPAYEQYF. As DNA, the CDR3 is TGTGCCAGCAGTTGGCCAGCCTACGAGCAGTACTTC.

The chain carries TRBV7-9 and TRBJ2-1; 8 positions match TRBD1. Trimming took 5 bases from V and 10 from J; bases not matched to a gene: 4. Germline CDR1 and CDR2: SEHNR and FQNEAQ (reference sequence). The CDR3 spans 12 residues. The CDR3 reads CASSQDRDEQFF. For the CDR3, the DNA is TGTGCCAGCAGCCAGGACAGGGACGAGCAGTTCTTC. The variable domain in full, with the rest retrieved from reference TRBV7-9 and TRBJ2-1, is DTGVSQNPRHKITKRGQNVTFRCDPISEHNRLYWYRQTLGQGPEFLTYFQNEAQLEKSRLLSDRFSAERPKGSFSTLEIQRTEQGDSAMYLCASSQDRDEQFFGPGTRLTVL.

V gene TRBV28 combines with J gene TRBJ2-5, with 14 nucleotides matching TRBD2. Trimming at V came to 3 bases and at J to 2 bases, leaving 11 bases not matched to a gene. Germline V gives CDR1 MDHEN, CDR2 SYDVKM. The CDR3 length is 19 residues. CDR3 nucleotide sequence: TGTGCCAGCAGTTTTGTGGTGGGACTAGCGGGAGCCGGGCAAGAGACCCAGTACTTC. Translating it yields CASSFVVGLAGAGQETQYF.

The chain uses TRBV7-3 and TRBJ2-1, with 9 nucleotides matching TRBD2. The CDR3 is 16 residues long. The V gene's germline CDR1 is SGHTA and CDR2 FQGTGA. The V gene end was trimmed by 0 bases and the J gene end by 5 bases; junction bases not matched to a gene: 5. CDR3 region: CASSLTIAGVNNEQFF. CDR3 nucleotides: TGTGCCAGCAGCTTAACAATAGCGGGGGTAAACAATGAGCAGTTCTTC.

The sample holds a few counts of this clone. The chain joins TRBV6-1 to TRBJ1-5, with no clear D. The CDR3 consists of 13 residues. V dropped 6 bases and J dropped 6 bases, with 12 bases sitting between them. CDR1 and CDR2 (germline): MNHNS, SASEGT. The CDR3 nucleotides are TGTGCCAGCAGCAAACAAGGTCCTCAGCCCCAGCATTTT. It translates to CASSKQGPQPQHF.

The chain carries TRBV5-4 and TRBJ1-2, with 8 bases matching TRBD1. Germline V gene data show CDR1 as SGHNT and CDR2 as YYREEE (reference sequence). The CDR3 totals 14 residues. The trim removed 4 bases at V and 6 bases at J, leaving 8 bases unmatched. CDR3 coding DNA: TGTGCCAGCAGCCTGGAGACAGGGGATGATGGCTACACCTTC. Residues: CASSLETGDDGYTF. The full variable domain, rest sourced from reference TRBV5-4 and TRBJ1-2, is ETGVTQSPTHLIKTRGQQVTLRCSSQSGHNTVSWYQQALGQGPQFIFQYYREEENGRGNFPPRFSGLQFPNYSSELNVNALELDDSALYLCASSLETGDDGYTFGSGTRLTVV.

V and J are TRBV7-9 and TRBJ2-1, with D maybe TRBD2 (5 bases). V was shortened by 4 bases and J by 0 bases, with 22 bases between the two germline ends. The CDR3 length is 19 residues. CDR1 is SEHNR, CDR2 FQNEAQ, per germline (reference sequence). CDR3 nucleotides: TGTGCCAGCAGCTCACCGAGGGAGCCGTCAACAAGCTCCTACAATGAGCAGTTCTTC. Amino acid sequence: CASSSPREPSTSSYNEQFF.

This clone appeared once. The rearrangement links TRBV15 to TRBJ2-1, with TRBD2 identical over 8 bases. V was clipped by 5 bases and J by 5 bases; unmatched bases: 14. CDR1 LNHNV and CDR2 YYDKDF come from the germline V gene (reference sequence). This CDR3 has 17 amino acids. The CDR3 reads CATSGGLRLATNNEQFF. CDR3 nucleotide sequence: TGTGCCACCAGCGGGGGGCTCCGACTAGCGACAAACAATGAGCAGTTCTTC.